Listed below are T cell receptor beta chains from one sample, sequenced in a study of blood T cell repertoires in COVID-19. Assay used: immunoSEQ multiplex PCR; TCRdb lists only in-frame clones, some missing. Counted here are a few hundred thousand clones, about 92% occurring once; the ten biggest clones make up under 5%. The sample comprised peripheral blood. The receptors shown here come from a woman in her fifties or sixties with COVID-19, enrolled during active disease. CDR3s include the opening cysteine and the closing phenylalanine or tryptophan. Each record gives: V gene, J gene, CDR3 protein.

TRBV27	TRBJ1-2	CASSLRQRGYGYTF
TRBV30	TRBJ1-5	CAWSAGQGGFTQPQHF
TRBV11-3	TRBJ2-5	CASSLHAGGETQYF
TRBV28	TRBJ1-1	CASLERDTEAFF
TRBV11-2	TRBJ1-5	CASSAQDQPQHF
TRBV6-5	TRBJ1-5	CASSYSRQAGDQPQHF
TRBV6-5	TRBJ1-3	CASRAAVPGNTIYF
TRBV7-2	TRBJ2-1	CASSTSGGEYNEQFF
TRBV9	TRBJ1-2	CASSPRTGGIGHTF
TRBV3-1/TRBV3-2	TRBJ2-2	CASSQAQGSTGELFF
TRBV6-4	TRBJ1-1	CASSANKNTEAFF
TRBV5-4	TRBJ1-1	CASSRRQGLNTEAFF
TRBV11-2	TRBJ2-3	CASSPGGWRLDTQYF
TRBV7-2	TRBJ2-7	CASSIGRDYEQYF
TRBV19	TRBJ1-6	CASSSGGAATGRNSPLHF
TRBV6-5	TRBJ1-2	CASSYSAANYGYTF
TRBV24-1	TRBJ2-5	CATSEGAVKTQYF
TRBV6-4	TRBJ1-5	CASSQGPGNQPQHF
TRBV5-6	TRBJ2-5	CASSARGQGTQYF
TRBV5-1	TRBJ2-1	CASSLTSGVSYNEQFF
TRBV19	TRBJ2-5	CASSMRGRRETQYF
TRBV6-1	TRBJ1-3	CASSEAQGFRNTIYF
TRBV2	TRBJ1-4	CASKTQFSNEKLFF
TRBV7-9	TRBJ2-7	CASSPPRTAGPYEQYF
TRBV10-3	TRBJ2-5	CAISGGQLYETQYF
TRBV12-5	TRBJ2-1	CASGLRAGRDEQFF
TRBV5-1	TRBJ1-1	CASRAGLNTEAFF
TRBV6-4	TRBJ1-2	CASSVGGQGGDGYTF
TRBV6-1	TRBJ1-5	CASSDPGDSNQPQHF